These 9 T cell receptor beta chains share one sample of origin, sequenced in a study of early T cells in non-severe SARS-CoV-2 infection. In TCRdb, the 5' RACE reads were re-called with MiXCR into one record per CDR3 protein. The table has approximately 70,000 distinct CDR3 sequences, 9% to 10% seen once; the top ten hold around 15%. This specimen was whole blood, taken at baseline. These receptors were taken from an adult who was a healthcare worker with PCR-confirmed SARS-CoV-2 infection or an uninfected control (not recorded which).

In this sample, this clonotype turned up a few times. V usage is TRBV27 and J usage is TRBJ1-6; D is perhaps TRBD1 (5 bases). From germline, CDR1 is MNHEY and CDR2 SMNVEV (reference sequence). The V end was cut by 6 bases, the J end by 3 bases, with 15 bases between. This CDR3 has 16 residues. CDR3 DNA sequence: TGTGCCAGCAGACTCCGGGGGGGTGGCTATAATTCACCCCTCCACTTT. Translation: CASRLRGGGYNSPLHF.

This clonotype was seen ten or more times. DNA for the CDR3: TGTGCCAGCACTTTGGGGTTGAGTCAGCCCCAGCATTTT. This codes for CASTLGLSQPQHF. The chain is built from TRBV6-2 or TRBV6-3 and TRBJ1-5, with D unclear. The CDR3 has 13 residues. The V end lost 7 bases, the J end lost 6 bases, and 13 bases lay between the germline ends. CDR1 MNHEY and CDR2 SVGEGT come from the germline V gene.

This clonotype was observed at least ten times. The rearrangement joins TRBV19 to TRBJ2-1, with no clear D. CDR3 length equals 13 residues. The V end lost 5 bases, the J end lost 2 bases, and 7 bases lay between the germline ends. The germline gives CDR1 LNHDA, CDR2 SQIVND (reference sequence). This chain's CDR3 is CASSGRTYNEQFF. As DNA, the CDR3 is TGTGCCAGTAGTGGCAGAACCTACAATGAGCAGTTCTTC. Variable domain in full (rest from reference TRBV19 and TRBJ2-1): DGGITQSPKYLFRKEGQNVTLSCEQNLNHDAMYWYRQDPGQGLRLIYYSQIVNDFQKGDIAEGYSVSREKKESFPLTVTSAQKNPTAFYLCASSGRTYNEQFFGPGTRLTVL.

This clonotype has only a few counts. The V call is TRBV9, the J call TRBJ2-4; D is perhaps TRBD1 (5 bases). In germline, CDR1 is SGDLS, CDR2 YYNGEE. V lost 3 bases and J lost 6, with 13 bases in between. The CDR3 is made up of 14 amino acids. In DNA form, the CDR3 reads TGTGCCAGCAGCGCAGGGCATTCTCGAAACATTCAGTACTTC. It encodes CASSAGHSRNIQYF.

This clonotype was observed at least ten times. The chain uses TRBV9 and TRBJ1-1, with TRBD1 matching 7 bases. V was pared by 4 bases and J by 5 bases, with 11 bases of the junction left unmatched. Germline V gives CDR1 SGDLS, CDR2 YYNGEE. The CDR3 runs 15 residues. Here the CDR3 reads CASSSQAGGGTEAFF. CDR3 in DNA: TGTGCCAGCAGCAGTCAAGCAGGGGGAGGGACTGAAGCTTTCTTT.

This clonotype was found many times. In DNA, the CDR3 is TGTGCCAGCAGGAACAGGGGTCATGGGGGCACTGAAGCTTTCTTT. Translated, it gives CASRNRGHGGTEAFF. V gene TRBV28 combines with J gene TRBJ1-1; 7 bases agree with TRBD1. This CDR3 contains 15 residues. The junction had 11 bases not matched to a gene; V was cut back by 6 bases and J by 4 bases. Germline V gene lookup returns CDR1 MDHEN and CDR2 SYDVKM.

The chain has TRBV29-1 and TRBJ1-2; no clear D. The CDR3 consists of 11 residues. The V end lost 4 bases, the J end lost 3 bases, and 6 bases lay between the germline ends. Germline V CDR1 and CDR2: SQVTM, ANQGSEA. The CDR3 DNA sequence: TGCAGCGTTGGAGACCACTATGGCTACACCTTC. Residues: CSVGDHYGYTF.

This clonotype has just a few counts. The chain joins TRBV6-2 or TRBV6-3 to TRBJ2-3; the D gene is possibly TRBD1 (6 bases). The V end lost 5 bases, the J end lost 3 bases, and 18 bases lay between the germline ends. The CDR3 has 16 residues. CDR1 and CDR2 (germline): MNHEY, SVGEGT. This CDR3 is CASSTLNSRGTDTQYF. The CDR3 DNA sequence: TGTGCCAGCAGTACTCTTAACTCAAGGGGGACAGATACGCAGTATTTT.

This clonotype was seen repeatedly, ten times or more. V is TRBV11-3 and J is TRBJ1-1; perhaps TRBD1 as D (6 bases). The CDR3 loop spans 14 amino acids. V lost 6 bases, J lost 4 bases, and 15 bases lay in between. Per germline, CDR1 SGHNT and CDR2 YENEEA. The CDR3 sequence is CASSLGRGGTEAFF. CDR3 nucleotides: TGTGCCAGCAGTCTCGGGAGGGGGGGCACTGAAGCTTTCTTT.